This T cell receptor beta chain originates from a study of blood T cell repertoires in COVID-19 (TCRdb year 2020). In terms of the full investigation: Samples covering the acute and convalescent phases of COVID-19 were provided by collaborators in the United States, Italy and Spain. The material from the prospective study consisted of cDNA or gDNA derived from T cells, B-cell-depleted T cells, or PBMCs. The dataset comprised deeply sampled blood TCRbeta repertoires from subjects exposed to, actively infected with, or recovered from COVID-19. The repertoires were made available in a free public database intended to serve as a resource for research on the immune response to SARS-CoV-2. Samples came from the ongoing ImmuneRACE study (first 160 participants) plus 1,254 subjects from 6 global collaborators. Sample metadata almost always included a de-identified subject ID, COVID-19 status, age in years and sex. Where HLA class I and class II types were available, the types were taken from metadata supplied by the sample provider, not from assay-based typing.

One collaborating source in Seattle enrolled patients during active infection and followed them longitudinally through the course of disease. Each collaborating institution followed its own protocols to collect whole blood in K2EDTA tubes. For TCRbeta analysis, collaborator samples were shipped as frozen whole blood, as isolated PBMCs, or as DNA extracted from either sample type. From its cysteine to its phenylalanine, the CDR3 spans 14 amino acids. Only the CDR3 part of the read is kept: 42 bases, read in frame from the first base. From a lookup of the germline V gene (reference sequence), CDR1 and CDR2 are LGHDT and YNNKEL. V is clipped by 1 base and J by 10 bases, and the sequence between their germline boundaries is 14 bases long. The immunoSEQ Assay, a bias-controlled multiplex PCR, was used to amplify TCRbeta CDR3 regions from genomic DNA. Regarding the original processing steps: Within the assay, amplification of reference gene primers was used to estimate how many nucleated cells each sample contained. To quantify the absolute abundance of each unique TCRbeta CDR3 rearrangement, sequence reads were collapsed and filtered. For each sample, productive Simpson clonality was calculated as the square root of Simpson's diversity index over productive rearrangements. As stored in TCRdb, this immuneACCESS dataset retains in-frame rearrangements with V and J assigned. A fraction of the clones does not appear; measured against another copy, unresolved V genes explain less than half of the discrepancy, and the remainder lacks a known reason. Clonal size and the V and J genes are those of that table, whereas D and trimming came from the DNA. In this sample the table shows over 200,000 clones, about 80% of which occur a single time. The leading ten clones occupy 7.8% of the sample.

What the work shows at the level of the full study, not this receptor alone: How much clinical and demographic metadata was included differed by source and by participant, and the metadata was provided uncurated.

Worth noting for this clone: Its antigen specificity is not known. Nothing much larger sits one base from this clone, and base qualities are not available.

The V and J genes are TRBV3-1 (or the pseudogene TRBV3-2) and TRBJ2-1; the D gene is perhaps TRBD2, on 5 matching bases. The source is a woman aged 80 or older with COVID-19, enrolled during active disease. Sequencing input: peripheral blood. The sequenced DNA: TGTGCCAGCAGCCAAGCCTCAGGACTGGGAGAGCAGTTCTTC. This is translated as CASSQASGLGEQFF.